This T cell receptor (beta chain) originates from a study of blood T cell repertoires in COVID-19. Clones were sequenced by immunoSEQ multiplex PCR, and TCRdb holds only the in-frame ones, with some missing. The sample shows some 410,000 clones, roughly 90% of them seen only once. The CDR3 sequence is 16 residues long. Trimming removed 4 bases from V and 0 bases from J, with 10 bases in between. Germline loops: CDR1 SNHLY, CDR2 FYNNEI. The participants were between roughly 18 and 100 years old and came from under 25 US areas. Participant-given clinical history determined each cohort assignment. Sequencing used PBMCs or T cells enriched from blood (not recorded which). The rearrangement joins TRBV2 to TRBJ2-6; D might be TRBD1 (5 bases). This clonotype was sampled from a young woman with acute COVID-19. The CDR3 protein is CASSGQFYSGANVLTF. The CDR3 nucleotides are TGTGCCAGCAGTGGACAGTTCTACTCTGGGGCCAACGTCCTGACTTTC.